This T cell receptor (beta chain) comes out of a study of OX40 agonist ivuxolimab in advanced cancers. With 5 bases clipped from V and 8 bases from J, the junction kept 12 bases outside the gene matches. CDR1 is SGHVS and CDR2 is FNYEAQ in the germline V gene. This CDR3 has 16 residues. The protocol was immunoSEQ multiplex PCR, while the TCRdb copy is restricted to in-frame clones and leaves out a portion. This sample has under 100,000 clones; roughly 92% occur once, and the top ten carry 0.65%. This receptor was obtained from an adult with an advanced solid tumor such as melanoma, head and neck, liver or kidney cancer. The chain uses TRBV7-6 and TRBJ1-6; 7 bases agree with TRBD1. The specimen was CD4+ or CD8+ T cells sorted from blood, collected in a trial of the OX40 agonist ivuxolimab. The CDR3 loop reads CASSPFPQGWDSPLHF. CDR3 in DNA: TGTGCCAGCAGCCCCTTTCCACAGGGGTGGGATTCACCCCTCCACTTT. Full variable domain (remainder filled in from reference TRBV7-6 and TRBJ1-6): GAGVSQSPRYKVTKRGQDVALRCDPISGHVSLYWYRQALGQGPEFLTYFNYEAQQDKSGLPNDRFSAERPEGSISTLTIQRTEQRDSAMYRCASSPFPQGWDSPLHFGNGTRLTVT.